This TCR beta chain is drawn from a study of shared clonotypes between healthy human individuals (dated by TCRdb to 2018 to 2021). Notes on the research overall: The cohort included three men and a couple of women between 18 and 49 years of age. Per donor, three plates each were used for CD4 naive and CD4 memory, two for CD8 naive, and one for CD8 memory. The study deeply sequenced blood TCR repertoires of several healthy adults to estimate repertoire size and the extent of clonotype sharing between individuals. To increase sequencing depth and limit assay-specific biases, TCR repertoire library preparation and sequencing were carried out by different laboratories using diverse techniques. Between about 0.9 and 8.9 billion PBMCs per donor were obtained by leukapheresis. Broad study findings and their caveats: Sampling was restricted to blood, and TCR repertoires in tissues likely differ from the TCR repertoires found in blood. Estimated clonotype richness was generally larger for naive than for memory subsets. Compared with non-shared clonotypes, clonotypes shared by all four sorted-subset donors had higher generation probabilities. Even with the large sequencing depth, rarefaction of the sorted-subset datasets indicated that sequencing was incomplete. The small number of donors limited the genetic and exposure-history diversity represented. Pairwise subsampling indicated that sequencing depth was expected to affect the degree of clonotype sharing among donors. Across a few donors, around 5% of naive CD4, around 3.5% of naive CD8, about 2.3% of memory CD4, and approximately 0.4% of memory CD8 clonotypes were shared.

The germline V gene (reference sequence) yields MNHEY for CDR1 and SMNVEV for CDR2. The cysteine opens and the phenylalanine closes a CDR3 of 14 amino acids. The sequence is cut down to CDR3 DNA, 42 bases in frame from base 1. Trimming costs V 0 bases and J 3 bases, and their ends lie 9 bases apart. The donors were healthy, HIV-negative adults with no recently reported acute infections or vaccinations. All donors were Caucasian adults living in Nashville, Tennessee, USA. CD4+ T cells were enriched by magnetic negative selection, after which naive cells were positively selected on CD45RA and the negative fraction was taken as the memory subset. After blood collection by leukapheresis, PBMCs were isolated using Ficoll-Histopaque density gradient centrifugation and then cryopreserved in the vapor phase of liquid nitrogen. Purity and quantity of every magnetically sorted T cell population were checked by analytical flow cytometry. From each sorted fraction, genomic DNA was isolated and quantified by UV absorbance on a Nanodrop 2000c.

Using the deep immunoSEQ assay, multiplex PCR amplified TCR CDR3 regions from genomic DNA. Extracted genomic DNA from each cell subset was distributed evenly across all wells of several immunoSEQ 96-well plates, and each plate was treated as a replicate. For sorted subsets, roughly 0.2 ug genomic DNA, equal to some 28,000 T cell genomes, was loaded into each replicate PCR. Purified libraries were measured with a Qubit 3.0 fluorometer, size-checked on a Bioanalyzer 2100, and measured again with the KAPA Library Quantification kit. A separate single-read 150-cycle Illumina NextSeq 550 flow cell was used to sequence each immunoSEQ 96-well plate. In the paper's pipeline: The immunoSEQ output contained only junctional sequences without quality scores, so filtering could not match that applied to full-length reads. Sequences were annotated with PyIR, a Python wrapper for IgBLAST v1.9, and V/J genes and CDR3 were assigned using IMGT germline references. Reads were removed for weak V/J assignments (E-value above 1e-6), missing CDR3, stop codons, out-of-frame junctions, or ambiguous translated residues. V3J clonotypes were defined by identical inferred V gene, J gene, and CDR3 amino acid sequence. To compute the percentage overlap between repertoires, the number of shared unique clonotypes was divided by the size of the smaller repertoire. Repertoire richness was assessed with RTK rarefaction, the Chao1 estimator, and Recon v2.1 estimates of unobserved clonotypes. Generation probabilities for all TCRbeta clonotypes obtained by the gDNA method from four donors were computed using OLGA. Sourced from immuneACCESS, this table was stored by TCRdb with only in-frame sequences that have V and J called. A share of the clones is absent; for the studies checked, an unresolved V gene accounts for under half, and the remainder has no known explanation. V, J and clone size are taken as reported in that table, and D and trimming were inferred from the DNA itself. Present in this sample are some 1 million clones, approximately 70% of which were seen just once. The top ten hold approximately 1.5% of the sample.

Concerning this clone itself: The clone's antigen remains unknown. No base quality values were provided; no much bigger clone lies one nucleotide off.

This sequence originates from a man younger than 35 in good health. This chain is built from TRBV27 and TRBJ2-7, with no confident D gene call. The sequencing sample was made of memory CD4+ T cells sorted from blood. Explained via the paper, the cell subset or site label denotes: CD45RA-negative fraction. The DNA reads TGTGCCAGCAGTTTATCTTGGACCAGCTACGAGCAGTACTTC. This codes for CASSLSWTSYEQYF.